Each of the 27 T cell receptor beta chains below was sequenced from the same sample in a study of blood T cell repertoires in COVID-19. Clones were read by immunoSEQ multiplex PCR, and TCRdb kept only the in-frame ones, dropping some. The sample records over 250,000 clones, about 87% being singletons. Material: peripheral blood. These TCRs come from a woman aged 45-65 years with COVID-19, enrolled during active disease.

The genes are TRBV19 and TRBJ2-7; D ambiguous. V was clipped by 1 base and J by 2 bases, with 9 bases between them. Looked up from germline, CDR1 is LNHDA and CDR2 is SQIVND (reference sequence). The CDR3 extends over 14 amino acids. This chain's CDR3 is CASSIGGATYEQYF. The DNA for the CDR3 is TGTGCCAGTAGTATAGGCGGAGCCACCTACGAGCAGTACTTC. The full variable domain, its missing parts supplied by reference TRBV19 and TRBJ2-7, is DGGITQSPKYLFRKEGQNVTLSCEQNLNHDAMYWYRQDPGQGLRLIYYSQIVNDFQKGDIAEGYSVSREKKESFPLTVTSAQKNPTAFYLCASSIGGATYEQYFGPGTRLTVT.

The CDR3 region has the DNA TGCGCCAGCAGCCAGGGACGACAGGTCGTTGGGGAGACCCAGTACTTC. As protein: CASSQGRQVVGETQYF. The chain couples TRBV4-3 to TRBJ2-5; possibly TRBD1 for D (6 bases). The germline V and J ends were trimmed by 3 bases and 5 bases, with 19 bases remaining between them. Germline V gene data show CDR1 as LGHNA and CDR2 as YSLEER. This CDR3 comprises 16 residues.

This clone was recorded once. Other DNA sequences in this specimen translate into the identical CDR3. J is TRBJ2-7 and V is TRBV11-1; D may be TRBD2 (5 bases). This CDR3 spans 13 amino acids. Germline V gives CDR1 SGHAT, CDR2 FQDESV (reference sequence). The V and J ends lost 1 base and 4 bases respectively, with 8 bases between them. CDR3 region: CASSLGRGYEQYF. The CDR3 coding sequence is TGTGCCAGCAGCTTAGGACGAGGGTACGAGCAGTACTTC.

This clone was recorded only once. This chain links TRBV5-4 with TRBJ2-5; D is unresolved. CDR1 and CDR2 from the germline V gene are SGHNT and YYREEE (reference sequence). The CDR3 consists of 14 residues. Trimming took 4 bases from V and 1 from J, leaving 11 bases between them. CDR3 DNA: TGTGCCAGCAGCACGGCACAGCTCCAAGAGACCCAGTACTTC. The encoded protein is CASSTAQLQETQYF.

The gene calls are TRBV2 and TRBJ1-1; no definite D call. V was shortened by 1 base and J by 1 base, with 7 bases between the two germline ends. In germline, CDR1 is SNHLY, CDR2 FYNNEI. The CDR3 is 14 residues long. The CDR3 loop reads CASSEVQKNTEAFF. The CDR3 DNA is TGTGCCAGCAGTGAAGTACAAAAGAACACTGAAGCTTTCTTT.

This sequence joins TRBV18 and TRBJ1-4; D uncertain. CDR3 length equals 15 residues. Trimming shortened V by 0 bases and J by 5 bases, and 10 bases separated the two germline ends. Germline lookup yields CDR1 KGHSH and CDR2 LQKENI. As DNA, the CDR3 is TGTGCCAGCTCACCACCCTCAGGCGCAAATGAAAAACTGTTTTTT. The encoded protein is CASSPPSGANEKLFF.

The J gene is TRBJ2-7, the V gene TRBV6-1; 8 positions agree with TRBD1. The germline V gene has CDR1 MNHNS and CDR2 SASEGT. CDR3 size: 15 residues. J was trimmed by 4 bases and V by 1 base; bases with no gene match: 6. The CDR3 DNA follows: TGTGCCAGCAGTGAAGAGGACAGGGTGCTTTACGAGCAGTACTTC. It encodes CASSEEDRVLYEQYF.

In this sample, this clone turned up once. The genes are TRBV10-3 and TRBJ2-3, with D perhaps matching TRBD1 (6 bases). V was shortened by 3 bases and J by 2 bases, with 9 bases between the two germline ends. This CDR3 is built from 14 residues. In germline, CDR1 is ENHRY, CDR2 SYGVKD. The DNA for the CDR3 is TGTGCCATCAGTGATCAGGGGTCCACAGATACGCAGTATTTT. Encoded protein: CAISDQGSTDTQYF.

The chain couples TRBV7-6 to TRBJ2-5; TRBD1 agrees at 7 bases. This CDR3 comprises 14 residues. Germline values: CDR1 SGHVS, CDR2 FNYEAQ. The trim removed 3 bases at V and 0 bases at J, leaving 1 base unmatched. The CDR3 protein is CASSLTGYQETQYF. CDR3 DNA: TGTGCCAGCAGCTTGACAGGGTACCAAGAGACCCAGTACTTC.

CDR3 sequence (DNA): TGTGCCAGCAGCGCAGGGGGGACACCCTACGAGCAGTACTTC. This encodes CASSAGGTPYEQYF. The rearrangement links TRBV9 to TRBJ2-7, with D maybe TRBD1 (7 bases). Germline V lookup: CDR1 SGDLS, CDR2 YYNGEE. The length of the CDR3 is 14 residues. Trimming pared 3 bases from V and 2 bases from J, leaving 12 bases between.

The genes are TRBV3-1 (or the pseudogene TRBV3-2) and TRBJ2-7; TRBD2 agrees at 12 bases. After removal of 3 bases from V and 5 bases from J, the junction contained 14 bases not matched to a gene. The CDR3 consists of 18 residues. CDR1 and CDR2 from the germline V gene are LGHDT and YNNKEL (reference sequence). The CDR3 reads CASSQLLAGGLRDHEQYF. For the CDR3, the DNA is TGTGCCAGCAGCCAGCTACTAGCGGGAGGCCTCAGGGACCACGAGCAGTACTTC.

In its sample, this clone was seen once. The chain carries TRBV7-9 and TRBJ1-6, with 7 nucleotides matching TRBD1. Trimming at V came to 6 bases and at J to 9 bases, leaving 17 bases not matched to a gene. CDR1 is SEHNR and CDR2 is FQNEAQ in the germline V gene (reference sequence). There are 17 residues in the CDR3. The CDR3 DNA is TGTGCCAGCAGTTCCTCGACAGGGTATTCAATAGGTTCACCCCTCCACTTT. This codes for CASSSSTGYSIGSPLHF.

The rearrangement links TRBV19 to TRBJ1-1, with D possibly TRBD1 on 6 matching bases. The germline V and J ends were trimmed by 6 bases and 0 bases, with 11 bases remaining between them. The germline CDR1 and CDR2 sequences are LNHDA and SQIVND (reference sequence). The CDR3 loop spans 14 amino acids. The CDR3 coding sequence is TGTGCCAGTAGCCGACAGGACATGAACACTGAAGCTTTCTTT. This encodes CASSRQDMNTEAFF.

This clone turned up a few times. This chain uses TRBV18 with TRBJ1-1; TRBD1 might be the D (5 bases). The V gene's germline CDR1 is KGHSH and CDR2 LQKENI. The CDR3 runs 14 residues. The V end lost 6 bases, the J end lost 11 bases, and 22 bases lay between the germline ends. The CDR3 region has the DNA TGTGCCAGCTCTCGACGGGGACTCCCGCAGGTCGCTTTCTTT. Its translation: CASSRRGLPQVAFF.

The V gene is TRBV6-5, the J gene TRBJ2-7; D possibly corresponds to TRBD1 (5 bases). Trimming took 0 bases from V and 2 from J, leaving 11 bases between them. Germline V CDR1 and CDR2: MNHEY, SVGAGI. This CDR3 comprises 15 residues. CDR3 sequence: CASSYSSQGAYEQYF. DNA for the CDR3: TGTGCCAGCAGTTACTCGTCGCAGGGCGCCTACGAGCAGTACTTC.

DNA of the CDR3: TGTGCCAGCAGAAGACTAGACAGGGACAATGAGCAGTTCTTC. Translating gives CASRRLDRDNEQFF. The chain uses TRBV25-1 and TRBJ2-1; a possible D gene is TRBD1 (7 bases). CDR1 is MGHDK, CDR2 SYGVNS, per germline. The CDR3 covers 14 residues. Trimming left V 6 bases short and J 5 bases short, with 14 bases between. Using reference TRBV25-1 and TRBJ2-1 for the parts outside the CDR3, the full variable domain is EADIYQTPRYLVIGTGKKITLECSQTMGHDKMYWYQQDPGMELHLIHYSYGVNSTEKGDLSSESTVSRIRTEHFPLTLESARPSHTSQYLCASRRLDRDNEQFFGPGTRLTVL.

V and J are TRBV6-5 and TRBJ2-1, with TRBD2 as a possible D gene (6 bases). Germline V gene lookup returns CDR1 MNHEY and CDR2 SVGAGI. The germline V and J ends were trimmed by 11 bases and 8 bases, with 19 bases remaining between them. The CDR3 is made up of 13 amino acids. CDR3 residues: CACRDSLPDEQFF. CDR3 nucleotide sequence: TGTGCCTGCCGGGACTCCCTTCCTGATGAGCAGTTCTTC.

The CDR3 loop reads CASSFAREQYF. CDR3 nucleotides: TGTGCCAGCAGCTTCGCTAGAGAGCAGTACTTC. This sequence joins TRBV7-2 and TRBJ2-7; D is uncertain. Between the trimmed V and J ends, which lost 3 bases and 7 bases, there was a span of 7 bases. CDR1 and CDR2 from the germline V gene are SGHTA and FQGNSA. The CDR3 consists of 11 residues. Based on the CDR3 plus reference TRBV7-2 and TRBJ2-7, the full variable domain is GAGVSQSPSNKVTEKGKDVELRCDPISGHTALYWYRQSLGQGLEFLIYFQGNSAPDKSGLPSDRFSAERTGGSVSTLTIQRTQQEDSAVYLCASSFAREQYFGPGTRLTVT.

The chain combines TRBV7-2 with TRBJ1-1; D is perhaps TRBD1 (5 bases). Per germline, CDR1 SGHTA and CDR2 FQGNSA. The CDR3 spans 13 residues. With 4 bases removed from V and 9 bases from J, the gap between germline ends came to 15 bases. CDR3 sequence: CASSSASRGQAFF. The CDR3 bases are TGTGCCAGCAGCTCGGCGTCTAGGGGCCAAGCTTTCTTT. The full variable domain, its missing parts supplied by reference TRBV7-2 and TRBJ1-1, is GAGVSQSPSNKVTEKGKDVELRCDPISGHTALYWYRQSLGQGLEFLIYFQGNSAPDKSGLPSDRFSAERTGGSVSTLTIQRTQQEDSAVYLCASSSASRGQAFFGQGTRLTVV.

The J gene is TRBJ1-6, the V gene TRBV9, with 7 nucleotides matching TRBD1. Germline loops: CDR1 SGDLS, CDR2 YYNGEE. Trimming took 4 bases from V and 5 from J; bases not matched to a gene: 6. This CDR3 spans 15 amino acids. The CDR3 DNA follows: TGTGCCAGCAGCCGGGAGGGACAGAATAATTCACCCCTCCACTTT. Translating it yields CASSREGQNNSPLHF.

This rearrangement joins TRBV2 to TRBJ2-2; 12 nucleotides agree with TRBD2. The V gene's germline CDR1 is SNHLY and CDR2 FYNNEI. Trimming removed 7 bases from V and 2 bases from J; junction bases left unmatched: 14. This CDR3 contains 19 residues. The CDR3: CASMGDRLAGGPNTGELFF. CDR3 nucleotide sequence: TGTGCCAGCATGGGGGACCGGCTAGCGGGAGGGCCAAACACCGGGGAGCTGTTTTTT.

The J gene is TRBJ1-5, the V gene TRBV10-3, with D maybe TRBD1 (5 bases). CDR3 length equals 15 residues. Germline V gene data show CDR1 as ENHRY and CDR2 as SYGVKD. Trimming removed 0 bases at V and 7 bases at J, with 13 bases between. CDR3 amino acids: CAISESGAAVQPQHF. In DNA form, the CDR3 reads TGTGCCATCAGTGAGTCAGGGGCCGCGGTCCAGCCCCAGCATTTT.

The chain joins TRBV15 to TRBJ2-7; 15 nucleotides line up with TRBD2. Per germline, CDR1 LNHNV and CDR2 YYDKDF (reference sequence). V shed 0 bases and J 5 bases; nucleotides not matched to a gene: 11. There are 19 residues in the CDR3. CDR3: CATSREGGGLAGGRHEQYF. The CDR3 DNA reads as TGTGCCACCAGCAGAGAGGGCGGAGGACTAGCGGGAGGGCGGCACGAGCAGTACTTC.

This sequence joins TRBV5-1 and TRBJ1-3, with D uncertain. This CDR3 has 15 residues. The V and J ends lost 4 bases and 0 bases respectively, with 11 bases between them. Germline V gene sequence: CDR1 SGHRS, CDR2 YFSETQ. The CDR3 region has the DNA TGCGCCAGCAGCCCAGACATCAGCTCTGGAAACACCATATATTTT. It yields the protein CASSPDISSGNTIYF.

J is TRBJ1-4 and V is TRBV30, with a tentative D call TRBD1 (6 bases). The CDR3 runs 15 residues. Germline V gene lookup returns CDR1 GTSNPN and CDR2 SVGIG (reference sequence). V was clipped by 1 base and J by 4 bases, with 13 bases between them. The CDR3 nucleotides are TGTGCCTGGAGTGCTCAGACAGGCTTTAATGAAAAACTGTTTTTT. This sequence encodes CAWSAQTGFNEKLFF.

The V gene is TRBV29-1, the J gene TRBJ1-2, with 8 bases that match TRBD1. The V segment lost 5 bases and the J segment 7 bases; nucleotides outside the gene matches: 12. The V gene's germline CDR1 is SQVTM and CDR2 ANQGSEA. This CDR3 has 14 amino acids. For the CDR3, the DNA is TGCAGCGTTCCAACCACACAGGGGGTAGGTGGCTACACCTTC. Protein product: CSVPTTQGVGGYTF. Using reference TRBV29-1 and TRBJ1-2 for the parts outside the CDR3, the full variable domain is SAVISQKPSRDICQRGTSLTIQCQVDSQVTMMFWYRQQPGQSLTLIATANQGSEATYESGFVIDKFPISRPNLTFSTLTVSNMSPEDSSIYLCSVPTTQGVGGYTFGSGTRLTVV.

V and J are TRBV27 and TRBJ1-5, with D perhaps TRBD1 (5 bases). The CDR3 consists of 16 residues. V lost 6 bases to trimming and J lost 5 bases, with 20 bases between them. Germline loops: CDR1 MNHEY, CDR2 SMNVEV (reference sequence). CDR3 region: CASSSLQKRGHQPQHF. CDR3 bases: TGTGCCAGCAGCTCCTTGCAGAAGCGGGGACATCAGCCCCAGCATTTT.